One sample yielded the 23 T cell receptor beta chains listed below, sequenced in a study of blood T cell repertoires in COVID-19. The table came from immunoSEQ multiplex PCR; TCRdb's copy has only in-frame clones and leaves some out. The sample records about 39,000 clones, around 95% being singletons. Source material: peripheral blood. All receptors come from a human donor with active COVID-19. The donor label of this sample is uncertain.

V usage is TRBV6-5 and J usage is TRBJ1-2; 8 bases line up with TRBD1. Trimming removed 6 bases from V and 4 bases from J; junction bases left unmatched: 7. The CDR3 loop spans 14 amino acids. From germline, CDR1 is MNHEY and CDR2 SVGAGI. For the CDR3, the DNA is TGTGCCAGCAGATCCGGGACAGGTGCCTATGGCTACACCTTC. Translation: CASRSGTGAYGYTF.

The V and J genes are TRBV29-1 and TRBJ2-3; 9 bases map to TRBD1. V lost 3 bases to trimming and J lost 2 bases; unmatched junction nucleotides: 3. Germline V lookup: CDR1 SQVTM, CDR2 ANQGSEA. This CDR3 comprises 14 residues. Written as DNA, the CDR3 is TGCAGCGTTGAGCAACAGGGGGCCACAGATACGCAGTATTTT. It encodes CSVEQQGATDTQYF.

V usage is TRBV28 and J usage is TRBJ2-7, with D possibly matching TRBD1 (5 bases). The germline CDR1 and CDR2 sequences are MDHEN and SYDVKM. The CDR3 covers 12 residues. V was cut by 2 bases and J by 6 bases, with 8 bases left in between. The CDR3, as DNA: TGTGCCAGCAGTTTAATCAGGGCCGAGCAGTACTTC. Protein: CASSLIRAEQYF.

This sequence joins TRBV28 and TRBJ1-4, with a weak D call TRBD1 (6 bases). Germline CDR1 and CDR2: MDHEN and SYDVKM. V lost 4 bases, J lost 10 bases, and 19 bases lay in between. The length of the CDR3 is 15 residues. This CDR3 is CASSSLIQGYGKLFF. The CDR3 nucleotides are TGTGCCAGCAGTTCACTAATACAGGGATACGGAAAACTGTTTTTT.

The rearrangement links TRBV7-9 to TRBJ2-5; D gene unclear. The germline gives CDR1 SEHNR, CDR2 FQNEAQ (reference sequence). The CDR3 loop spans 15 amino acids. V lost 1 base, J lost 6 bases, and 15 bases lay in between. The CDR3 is CASSLGGNERKTQYF. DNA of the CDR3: TGTGCCAGCAGCTTAGGCGGAAACGAACGGAAGACCCAGTACTTC.

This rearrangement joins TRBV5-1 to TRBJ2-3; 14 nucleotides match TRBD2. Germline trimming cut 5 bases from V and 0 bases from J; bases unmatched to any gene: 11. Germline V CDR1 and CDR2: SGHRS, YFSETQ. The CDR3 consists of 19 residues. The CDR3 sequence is CASRGTSGSASLSTDTQYF. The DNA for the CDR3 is TGCGCCAGCAGGGGGACTAGCGGGAGCGCCTCTCTTAGCACAGATACGCAGTATTTT.

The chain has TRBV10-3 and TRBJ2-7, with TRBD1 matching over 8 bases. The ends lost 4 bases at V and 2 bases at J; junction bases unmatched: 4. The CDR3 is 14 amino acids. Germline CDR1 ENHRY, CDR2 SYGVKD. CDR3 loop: CAISADRGPYEQYF. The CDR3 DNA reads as TGTGCCATCAGTGCAGACAGGGGACCCTACGAGCAGTACTTC.

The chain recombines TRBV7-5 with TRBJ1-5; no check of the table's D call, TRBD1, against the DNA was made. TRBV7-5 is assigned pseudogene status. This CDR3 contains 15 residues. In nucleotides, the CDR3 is TGTGCCAGAAGCTTCCGACAGGGTCGCAATCAGCCCCAGCATTTT. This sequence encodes CARSFRQGRNQPQHF.

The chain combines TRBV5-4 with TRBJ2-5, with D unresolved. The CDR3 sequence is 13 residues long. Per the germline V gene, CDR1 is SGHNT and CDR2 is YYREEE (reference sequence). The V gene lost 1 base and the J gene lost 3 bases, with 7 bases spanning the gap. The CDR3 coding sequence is TGTGCCAGCAGCTTGCGACGGGAAGAGACCCAGTACTTC. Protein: CASSLRREETQYF.

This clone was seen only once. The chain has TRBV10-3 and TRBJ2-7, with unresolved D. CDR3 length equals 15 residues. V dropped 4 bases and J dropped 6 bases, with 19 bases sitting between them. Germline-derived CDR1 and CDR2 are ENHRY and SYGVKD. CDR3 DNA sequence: TGTGCCATCAGTGTCACGACTGGTCGGTTTGGCGAGCAGTACTTC. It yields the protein CAISVTTGRFGEQYF.

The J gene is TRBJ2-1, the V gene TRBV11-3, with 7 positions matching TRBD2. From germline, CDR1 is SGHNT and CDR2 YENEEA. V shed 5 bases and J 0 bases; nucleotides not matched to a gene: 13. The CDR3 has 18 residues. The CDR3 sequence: CASSGSGVLADSYNEQFF. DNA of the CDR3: TGTGCCAGCAGCGGAAGTGGAGTGCTAGCGGACTCCTACAATGAGCAGTTCTTC.

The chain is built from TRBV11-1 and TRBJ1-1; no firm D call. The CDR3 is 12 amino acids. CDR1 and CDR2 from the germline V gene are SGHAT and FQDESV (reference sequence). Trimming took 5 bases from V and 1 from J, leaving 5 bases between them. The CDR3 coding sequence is TGTGCCAGCAGCCCCAGGAACACTGAAGCTTTCTTT. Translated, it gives CASSPRNTEAFF.

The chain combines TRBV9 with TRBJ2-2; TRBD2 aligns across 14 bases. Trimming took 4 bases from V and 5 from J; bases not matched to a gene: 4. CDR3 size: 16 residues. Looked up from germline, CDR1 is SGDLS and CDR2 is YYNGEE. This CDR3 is CASSQGTSGRTGELFF. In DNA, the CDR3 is TGTGCCAGCAGCCAGGGGACTAGCGGGAGAACCGGGGAGCTGTTTTTT.

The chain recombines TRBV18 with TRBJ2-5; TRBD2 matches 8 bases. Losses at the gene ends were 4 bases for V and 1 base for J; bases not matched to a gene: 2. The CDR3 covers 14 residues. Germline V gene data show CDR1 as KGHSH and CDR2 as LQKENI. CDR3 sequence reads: CASSLGTSQETQYF. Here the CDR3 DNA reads TGTGCCAGCTCACTAGGGACTAGCCAAGAGACCCAGTACTTC. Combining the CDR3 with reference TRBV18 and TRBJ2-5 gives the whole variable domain NAGVMQNPRHLVRRRGQEARLRCSPMKGHSHVYWYRQLPEEGLKFMVYLQKENIIDESGMPKERFSAEFPKEGPSILRIQQVVRGDSAAYFCASSLGTSQETQYFGPGTRLLVL.

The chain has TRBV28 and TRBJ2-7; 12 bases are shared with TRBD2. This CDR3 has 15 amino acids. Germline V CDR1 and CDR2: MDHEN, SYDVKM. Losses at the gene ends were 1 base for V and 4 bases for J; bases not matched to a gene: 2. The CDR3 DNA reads TGTGCCAGCAGTTTATCGACTAGCGGGAGTTACGAGCAGTACTTC. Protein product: CASSLSTSGSYEQYF.

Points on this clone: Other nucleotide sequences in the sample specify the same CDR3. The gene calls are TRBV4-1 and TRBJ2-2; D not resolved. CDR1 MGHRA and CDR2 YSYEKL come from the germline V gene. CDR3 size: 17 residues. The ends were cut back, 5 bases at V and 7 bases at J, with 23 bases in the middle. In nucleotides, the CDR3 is TGCGCCAGCAGCACTACTCTCTCTACGGCAAAGTTCGGGGAGCTGTTTTTT. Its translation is CASSTTLSTAKFGELFF.

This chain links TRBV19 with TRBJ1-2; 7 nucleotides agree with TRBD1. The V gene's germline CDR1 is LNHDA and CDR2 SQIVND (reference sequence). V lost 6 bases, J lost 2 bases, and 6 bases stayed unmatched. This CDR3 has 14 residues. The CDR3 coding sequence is TGTGCCAGTAGAACGGCGGACAGGAACTATGGCTACACCTTC. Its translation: CASRTADRNYGYTF.

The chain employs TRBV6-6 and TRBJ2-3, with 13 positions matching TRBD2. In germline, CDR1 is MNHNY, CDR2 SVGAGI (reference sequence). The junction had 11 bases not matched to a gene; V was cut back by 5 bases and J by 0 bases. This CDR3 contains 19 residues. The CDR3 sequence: CASSRGGLAGHPSTDTQYF. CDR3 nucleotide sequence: TGTGCCAGCAGTCGGGGGGGACTAGCGGGACACCCTAGCACAGATACGCAGTATTTT.

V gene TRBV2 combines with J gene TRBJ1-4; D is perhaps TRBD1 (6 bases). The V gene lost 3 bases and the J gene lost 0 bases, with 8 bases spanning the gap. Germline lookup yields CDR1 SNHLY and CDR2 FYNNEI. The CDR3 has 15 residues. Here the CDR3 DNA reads TGTGCCAGCAGTGACAGGGGCGCAACTAATGAAAAACTGTTTTTT. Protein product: CASSDRGATNEKLFF.

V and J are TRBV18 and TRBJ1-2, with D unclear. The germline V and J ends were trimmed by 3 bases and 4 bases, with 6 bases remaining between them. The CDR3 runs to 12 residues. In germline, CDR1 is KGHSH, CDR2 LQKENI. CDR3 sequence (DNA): TGTGCCAGCTCACCCGAACTCTATGGCTACACCTTC. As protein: CASSPELYGYTF.

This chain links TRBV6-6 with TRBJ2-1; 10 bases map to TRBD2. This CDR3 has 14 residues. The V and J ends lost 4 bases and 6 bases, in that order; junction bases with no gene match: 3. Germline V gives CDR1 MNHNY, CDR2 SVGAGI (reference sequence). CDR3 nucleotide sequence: TGTGCCAGCAGTTCTAGCGGGAGCCTCAATGAGCAGTTCTTC. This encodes CASSSSGSLNEQFF.

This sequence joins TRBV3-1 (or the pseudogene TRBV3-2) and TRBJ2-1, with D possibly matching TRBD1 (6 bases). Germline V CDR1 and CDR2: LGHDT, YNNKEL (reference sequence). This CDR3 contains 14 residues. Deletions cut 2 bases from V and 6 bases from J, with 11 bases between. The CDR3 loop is CASSQRGHSNEQFF. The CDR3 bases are TGTGCCAGCAGCCAAAGGGGACACAGCAATGAGCAGTTCTTC.

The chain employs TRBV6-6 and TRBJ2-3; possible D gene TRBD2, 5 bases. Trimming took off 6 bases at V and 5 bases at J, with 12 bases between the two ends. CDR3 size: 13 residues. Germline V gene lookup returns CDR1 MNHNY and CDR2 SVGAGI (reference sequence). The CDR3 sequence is CASRQVSEDTQYF. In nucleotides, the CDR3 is TGTGCCAGCAGGCAGGTTAGCGAAGATACGCAGTATTTT.